Shown below are 25 T cell receptor beta chains from a single sample sequenced in a study of blood T cell repertoires in COVID-19. This table comes from immunoSEQ multiplex PCR, and its TCRdb copy is limited to in-frame clones, with some not included. The sample records 140,000 or so clones, approximately 88% being singletons. The sample comprised peripheral blood. All receptors come from a man between 60 and 75 years old with active or convalescent COVID-19.

The chain combines TRBV5-1 with TRBJ2-3; D may be TRBD2 (6 bases). CDR1 and CDR2 (germline): SGHRS, YFSETQ. The CDR3 is 16 amino acids. With 2 bases removed from V and 0 bases from J, the gap between germline ends came to 13 bases. The CDR3 nucleotides are TGCGCCAGCAGCTTCCCCGCTCTAGCGAGCACAGATACGCAGTATTTT. As protein: CASSFPALASTDTQYF. The full variable domain, its missing parts supplied by reference TRBV5-1 and TRBJ2-3, is KAGVTQTPRYLIKTRGQQVTLSCSPISGHRSVSWYQQTPGQGLQFLFEYFSETQRNKGNFPGRFSGRQFSNSRSEMNVSTLELGDSALYLCASSFPALASTDTQYFGPGTRLTVL.

The genes are TRBV7-9 and TRBJ1-6; possibly TRBD1 for D (6 bases). Germline V lookup: CDR1 SEHNR, CDR2 FQNEAQ (reference sequence). CDR3 length: 16 amino acids. V was shortened by 5 bases and J by 6 bases, with 17 bases between the two germline ends. CDR3 in DNA: TGTGCCAGCAGCCCCAACCAGGGGCTCGGTAATTCACCCCTCCACTTT. It specifies CASSPNQGLGNSPLHF.

This clone was detected only a few times. The rearrangement joins TRBV27 to TRBJ2-7, with D perhaps TRBD2 (5 bases). Trimming removed 5 bases from V and 0 bases from J, with 11 bases in between. The germline gives CDR1 MNHEY, CDR2 SMNVEV (reference sequence). The CDR3 runs 14 residues. CDR3: CASSQRRTSYEQYF. DNA of the CDR3: TGTGCCAGCAGTCAAAGGAGGACCTCCTACGAGCAGTACTTC.

This chain joins TRBV2 and TRBJ1-4, with 7 bases matching TRBD1. V shed 3 bases and J 8 bases; nucleotides not matched to a gene: 6. The CDR3 has 14 amino acids. Germline CDR1 and CDR2: SNHLY and FYNNEI. The CDR3 region has the DNA TGTGCCAGCAGTGATGTAGGGACAGAAGAAAAACTGTTTTTT. Its translation is CASSDVGTEEKLFF.

This clone showed up many times. V usage is TRBV2 and J usage is TRBJ1-1, with D maybe TRBD1 (5 bases). The germline V and J ends were trimmed by 4 bases and 4 bases, with 22 bases remaining between them. CDR1 and CDR2 from the germline V gene are SNHLY and FYNNEI. CDR3 length: 17 amino acids. In nucleotides, the CDR3 is TGTGCCAGCAGTGTGACGCGGGGGGGAAAGTTGGTCACTGAAGCTTTCTTT. Translating gives CASSVTRGGKLVTEAFF.

The gene calls are TRBV5-1 and TRBJ1-1; tentatively, D is TRBD1 (6 bases). CDR1 and CDR2 (germline): SGHRS, YFSETQ. The CDR3 contains 14 residues. Trimming cost V 3 bases and J 5 bases, with 14 bases left between them. The CDR3 DNA follows: TGCGCCAGCAGCTCCTTACAGGGAGGGACTGAAGCTTTCTTT. This gives the protein CASSSLQGGTEAFF.

The genes are TRBV3-1 (or the pseudogene TRBV3-2) and TRBJ1-6, with TRBD1 matching 7 bases. The CDR3 consists of 14 residues. The germline V gene has CDR1 LGHDT and CDR2 YNNKEL (reference sequence). V lost 4 bases to trimming and J lost 7 bases; unmatched junction nucleotides: 4. CDR3 sequence reads: CASSPDRVNSPLHF. CDR3 nucleotides: TGTGCCAGCAGCCCTGACAGGGTGAATTCACCCCTCCACTTT.

This clone was detected only once. V and J are TRBV25-1 and TRBJ1-2; D possibly corresponds to TRBD1 (5 bases). CDR3 size: 12 residues. Germline CDR1 MGHDK, CDR2 SYGVNS. The germline V and J ends were trimmed by 5 bases and 5 bases, with 9 bases remaining between them. In DNA, the CDR3 is TGTGCCAGCAGTAAAAAGGGGTATGGCTACACCTTC. This sequence encodes CASSKKGYGYTF.

V usage is TRBV3-1 (or the pseudogene TRBV3-2) and J usage is TRBJ2-5; 12 nucleotides agree with TRBD2. Germline trimming cut 4 bases from V and 4 bases from J; bases unmatched to any gene: 1. The CDR3 spans 14 residues. Germline assignment: CDR1 LGHDT and CDR2 YNNKEL (reference sequence). For the CDR3, the DNA is TGTGCCAGCAGCCTACTAGCGGGAGGAGAGACCCAGTACTTC. Translated: CASSLLAGGETQYF.

The V and J genes are TRBV11-3 and TRBJ2-2, with 7 bases identical to TRBD2. Germline CDR1 SGHNT, CDR2 YENEEA. The CDR3 spans 15 residues. The J segment lost 4 bases and the V segment lost 5 bases, leaving 7 bases of the junction unmatched. As DNA, the CDR3 is TGTGCCAGCAGCCAGCGGGGTCTCGGCACCGGGGAGCTGTTTTTT. It is translated as CASSQRGLGTGELFF. The entire variable domain, with the rest obtained from reference TRBV11-3 and TRBJ2-2, is as follows: EAGVVQSPRYKIIEKKQPVAFWCNPISGHNTLYWYLQNLGQGPELLIRYENEEAVDDSQLPKDRFSAERLKGVDSTLKIQPAELGDSAVYLCASSQRGLGTGELFFGEGSRLTVL.

The J gene is TRBJ2-3, the V gene TRBV3-1 (or the pseudogene TRBV3-2), with a tentative D call TRBD2 (5 bases). V lost 5 bases, J lost 0 bases, and 12 bases lay in between. There are 15 residues in the CDR3. In germline, CDR1 is LGHDT, CDR2 YNNKEL (reference sequence). In DNA form, the CDR3 reads TGTGCCAGCAGCTGGACTCCAGTAAGCACAGATACGCAGTATTTT. This gives the protein CASSWTPVSTDTQYF.

The chain employs TRBV28 and TRBJ1-5; D is possibly TRBD1 (5 bases). Germline V gene lookup returns CDR1 MDHEN and CDR2 SYDVKM. Trimming took 6 bases from V and 4 from J, leaving 7 bases between them. There are 12 residues in the CDR3. CDR3: CASRRQNQPQHF. Here the CDR3 DNA reads TGTGCCAGCAGAAGACAGAATCAGCCCCAGCATTTT.

V and J are TRBV24-1 and TRBJ2-7; 8 nucleotides match TRBD1. The V gene end was trimmed by 7 bases and the J gene end by 0 bases; junction bases not matched to a gene: 7. The CDR3 totals 15 residues. Germline CDR1 reads KGHDR; CDR2 reads SFDVKD. The CDR3 spells CATSKGGQGSYEQYF. CDR3 coding DNA: TGTGCCACCAGCAAGGGCGGACAGGGCTCCTACGAGCAGTACTTC.

The gene calls are TRBV19 and TRBJ1-1; D call uncertain. Trimming left V 7 bases short and J 0 bases short, with 3 bases between. The CDR3 totals 11 residues. Germline V gene lookup returns CDR1 LNHDA and CDR2 SQIVND (reference sequence). CDR3 in amino acids: CASNMNTEAFF. Written as DNA, the CDR3 is TGTGCCAGTAACATGAACACTGAAGCTTTCTTT.

This chain connects TRBV2 to TRBJ1-4, with a weak D call TRBD1 (5 bases). The CDR3 is 15 residues long. CDR1 and CDR2 (germline): SNHLY, FYNNEI. V was clipped by 5 bases and J by 0 bases, with 10 bases between them. CDR3 bases: TGTGCCAGCAGTCCGGACACCTCAACTAATGAAAAACTGTTTTTT. This encodes CASSPDTSTNEKLFF.

This clone occurred once. The identical CDR3 is also encoded by other nucleotide sequences in the sample. This chain links TRBV27 with TRBJ1-2; a weak D match, TRBD1 (5 bases). This CDR3 is built from 13 residues. Germline lookup yields CDR1 MNHEY and CDR2 SMNVEV (reference sequence). V gave up 3 bases and J gave up 2 bases, with 7 bases separating them. Here the CDR3 DNA reads TGTGCCAGCAGTTTGACAGAGAACTATGGCTACACCTTC. It specifies CASSLTENYGYTF.

A single count supports this clone. This rearrangement joins TRBV18 to TRBJ1-1; D might be TRBD1 (5 bases). Germline values: CDR1 KGHSH, CDR2 LQKENI. Trimming shortened V by 3 bases and J by 4 bases, and 15 bases separated the two germline ends. The CDR3 spans 15 residues. DNA of the CDR3: TGTGCCAGCTCACCCACACAGGCGTCGGGCACTGAAGCTTTCTTT. Translating gives CASSPTQASGTEAFF.

The CDR3 DNA sequence: TGTGCCAGTCGACTCACCGGGACACCCTCGGAGACCCAGTACTTC. Translating it yields CASRLTGTPSETQYF. The chain combines TRBV19 with TRBJ2-5; D is perhaps TRBD1 (6 bases). Trimming pared 8 bases from V and 5 bases from J, leaving 21 bases between. This CDR3 spans 15 amino acids. Germline V gene sequence: CDR1 LNHDA, CDR2 SQIVND (reference sequence).

V usage is TRBV4-2 and J usage is TRBJ2-1, with TRBD2 identical over 9 bases. This CDR3 comprises 15 residues. CDR1 is LGHNA and CDR2 is YNFKEQ in the germline V gene. The V gene end was trimmed by 4 bases and the J gene end by 0 bases; junction bases not matched to a gene: 1. CDR3 nucleotide sequence: TGTGCCAGCAGCCCAGCGGGAGGCTCCTACAATGAGCAGTTCTTC. It yields the protein CASSPAGGSYNEQFF.

The V gene is TRBV30, the J gene TRBJ1-6; no reliable D call. Germline V gives CDR1 GTSNPN, CDR2 SVGIG (reference sequence). V shed 0 bases and J shed 10 bases, with 7 bases lying between them. The CDR3 spans 12 residues. In DNA, the CDR3 is TGTGCCTGGAGTGTGACGGGGTCACCCCTCCACTTT. Translation gives CAWSVTGSPLHF.

The chain combines TRBV19 with TRBJ1-1; 7 positions agree with TRBD1. The trim removed 5 bases at V and 3 bases at J, leaving 12 bases unmatched. The CDR3 has 16 amino acids. Germline values: CDR1 LNHDA, CDR2 SQIVND (reference sequence). DNA for the CDR3: TGTGCCAGTAGTCCGAGGACAGGCGGGGGGTACACTGAAGCTTTCTTT. This translates into CASSPRTGGGYTEAFF.

The gene calls are TRBV6-5 and TRBJ1-2; a weak D match, TRBD1 (6 bases). CDR3 length equals 13 residues. V gave up 7 bases and J gave up 4 bases, with 13 bases separating them. Germline CDR1 and CDR2: MNHEY and SVGAGI. CDR3 protein: CASIKDRTYGYTF. The CDR3 bases are TGTGCCAGCATTAAGGACAGAACCTATGGCTACACCTTC.

This chain uses TRBV7-8 with TRBJ2-7, with 9 bases lining up with TRBD2. The CDR3 length is 14 residues. V was pared by 6 bases and J by 5 bases, with 8 bases of the junction left unmatched. Germline V gene data show CDR1 as SGHVS and CDR2 as FQNEAQ. The CDR3 DNA follows: TGTGCCAGCAGAAGGGGCGGGAGGGGGAACGAGCAGTACTTC. Residues: CASRRGGRGNEQYF.

In this sample, this clone turned up once. The gene calls are TRBV19 and TRBJ2-1; 13 nucleotides match TRBD2. This CDR3 has 16 residues. The junction had 4 bases not matched to a gene; V was cut back by 4 bases and J by 4 bases. The germline V gene encodes CDR1 LNHDA and CDR2 SQIVND (reference sequence). The CDR3 protein is CASSTRTSGSYNEQFF. Written as DNA, the CDR3 is TGTGCCAGTAGTACCCGGACTAGCGGGAGTTACAATGAGCAGTTCTTC.

The gene calls are TRBV11-2 and TRBJ1-2, with TRBD1 as a possible D gene (6 bases). CDR1 SGHAT and CDR2 FQNNGV come from the germline V gene. This CDR3 has 15 amino acids. The V and J ends lost 1 base and 4 bases respectively, with 13 bases between them. The CDR3 DNA reads TGTGCCAGCAGCTTAGGCGCGTGGGGGCCCTATGGCTACACCTTC. This encodes CASSLGAWGPYGYTF.